A single sample gave rise to the 7 T cell receptor beta chains below, sequenced in a study of cytomegalovirus exposure and HLA in healthy donors. The PCR had 60 Vbeta and 13 Jbeta primers. The data were produced by immunoSEQ multiplex PCR, yet TCRdb's version contains in-frame clones alone and is incomplete. Of about 120,000 clones listed, around four fifths were seen once; the top ten hold over 15%. Sequenced material: PBMCs. Every receptor here comes from a man aged 18 to 30 in good health and CMV-seropositive.

The genes are TRBV10-2 and TRBJ2-3; 10 nucleotides align to TRBD1. Germline values: CDR1 WSHSY, CDR2 SAAADI. The CDR3 has 15 residues. With 7 bases clipped from V and 5 bases from J, the junction kept 9 bases outside the gene matches. CDR3 sequence reads: CASIMTGGEVDTQYF. CDR3 coding DNA: TGCGCCAGCATCATGACAGGGGGCGAGGTAGATACGCAGTATTTT.

The CDR3 DNA is TGTGCCAGCAGCTTTGGGAGTAACGAGCAGTACTTC. Protein product: CASSFGSNEQYF. This sequence joins TRBV5-6 and TRBJ2-7; the D gene is possibly TRBD2 (5 bases). This CDR3 region has 12 residues. The V gene lost 2 bases and the J gene lost 5 bases, with 8 bases spanning the gap. Germline-derived CDR1 and CDR2 are SGHDT and YYEEEE.

J is TRBJ1-2 and V is TRBV18; 12 bases are shared with TRBD1. The ends lost 2 bases at V and 10 bases at J; junction bases unmatched: 2. This CDR3 comprises 13 residues. Germline loops: CDR1 KGHSH, CDR2 LQKENI. In nucleotides, the CDR3 is TGTGCCAGCTCACCAGGGACAGGGGGCGCCTACACCTTC. Protein sequence: CASSPGTGGAYTF.

The rearrangement uses TRBV28 and TRBJ1-5; D remains ambiguous. The CDR3 runs to 13 residues. With 8 bases removed from V and 2 bases from J, the gap between germline ends came to 10 bases. Germline V CDR1 and CDR2: MDHEN, SYDVKM. The CDR3 is CASGSTRNQPQHF. The CDR3 DNA reads as TGTGCCAGCGGGAGTACGCGCAATCAGCCCCAGCATTTT.

The V call is TRBV5-1, the J call TRBJ2-3; 7 bases agree with TRBD2. The CDR3 extends over 16 amino acids. V trimming: 4 bases; J trimming: 3 bases; junction bases outside the gene matches: 11. From germline, CDR1 is SGHRS and CDR2 YFSETQ. CDR3 region: CASSAESGVGTDTQYF. Written as DNA, the CDR3 is TGCGCCAGCAGCGCAGAGAGCGGGGTCGGTACAGATACGCAGTATTTT.

This rearrangement joins TRBV7-8 to TRBJ1-2; 11 bases map to TRBD1. The J segment lost 7 bases and the V segment lost 1 base, leaving 11 bases of the junction unmatched. Germline CDR1 SGHVS, CDR2 FQNEAQ. This CDR3 has 17 amino acids. The CDR3 bases are TGTGCCAGCAGCTTAGTGGAATTAGGACAGGGGGCAAGTGGCTACACCTTC. Protein sequence: CASSLVELGQGASGYTF. Full variable domain (missing parts from reference TRBV7-8 and TRBJ1-2): GAGVSQSPRYKVAKRGQDVALRCDPISGHVSLFWYQQALGQGPEFLTYFQNEAQLDKSGLPSDRFFAERPEGSVSTLKIQRTQQEDSAVYLCASSLVELGQGASGYTFGSGTRLTVV.

The chain couples TRBV28 to TRBJ1-1; the D gene is possibly TRBD1 (6 bases). Trimming cost V 8 bases and J 2 bases, with 21 bases left between them. The CDR3 spans 16 residues. Germline-derived CDR1 and CDR2 are MDHEN and SYDVKM. CDR3 loop: CASLPAAGQKNTEAFF. As DNA, the CDR3 is TGTGCCAGCCTACCTGCCGCAGGACAGAAAAACACTGAAGCTTTCTTT.